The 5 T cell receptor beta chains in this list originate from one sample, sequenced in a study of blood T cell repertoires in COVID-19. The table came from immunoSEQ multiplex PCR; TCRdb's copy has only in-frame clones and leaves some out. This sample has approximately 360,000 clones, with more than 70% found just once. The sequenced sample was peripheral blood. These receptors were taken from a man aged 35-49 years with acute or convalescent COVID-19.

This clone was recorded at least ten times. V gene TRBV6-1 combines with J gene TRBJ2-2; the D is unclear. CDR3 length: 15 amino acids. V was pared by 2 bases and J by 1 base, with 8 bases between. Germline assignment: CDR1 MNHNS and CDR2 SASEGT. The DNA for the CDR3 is TGTGCCAGCAGTGAATGGTCGGTGAACACCGGGGAGCTGTTTTTT. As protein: CASSEWSVNTGELFF.

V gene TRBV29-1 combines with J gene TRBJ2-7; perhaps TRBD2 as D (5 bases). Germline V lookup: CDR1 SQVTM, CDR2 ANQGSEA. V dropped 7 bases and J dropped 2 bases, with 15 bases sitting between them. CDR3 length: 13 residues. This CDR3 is CSAEEEDTYEQYF. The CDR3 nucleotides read TGCAGCGCCGAGGAGGAAGATACCTACGAGCAGTACTTC.

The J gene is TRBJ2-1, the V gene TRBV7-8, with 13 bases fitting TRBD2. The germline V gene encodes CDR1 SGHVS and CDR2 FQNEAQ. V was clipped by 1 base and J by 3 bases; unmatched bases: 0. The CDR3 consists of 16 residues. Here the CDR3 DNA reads TGTGCCAGCAGCTTAGGACTAGCGGGAGGCTACAATGAGCAGTTCTTC. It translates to CASSLGLAGGYNEQFF.

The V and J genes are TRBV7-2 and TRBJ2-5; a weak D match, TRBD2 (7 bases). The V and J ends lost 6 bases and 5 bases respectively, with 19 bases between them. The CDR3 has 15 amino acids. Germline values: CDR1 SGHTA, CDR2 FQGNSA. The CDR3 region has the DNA TGTGCCAGCAGGCCTGTGGGGGGGGCCTGGGAGACCCAGTACTTC. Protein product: CASRPVGGAWETQYF.

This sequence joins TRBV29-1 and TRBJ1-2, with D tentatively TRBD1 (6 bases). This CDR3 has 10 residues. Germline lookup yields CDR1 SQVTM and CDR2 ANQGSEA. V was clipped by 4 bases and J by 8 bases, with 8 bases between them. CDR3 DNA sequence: TGCAGCGTTGGGGGGCGCGGCTACACCTTC. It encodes CSVGGRGYTF.